This record concerns one TCR beta chain sequence. One entry per CDR3 protein results from TCRdb running MiXCR on the RT-PCR reads. The sample lists about 960,000 distinct CDR3 sequences, about a sixth occurring once. The record originates from a study of patients and donors after allogeneic stem cell transplantation. The TCR originated in a human donor who was either an allogeneic HSCT recipient or a stem cell or donor lymphocyte infusion donor (not recorded which). It is not recorded whose cells these are; they may come from a transplant donor. The sequenced material came from blood, either unsorted or a sorted T cell fraction (not recorded which).

The CDR3 sequence: CASSLEPQGTYGYTF. CDR3 DNA: TGTGCCAGCAGCTTAGAGCCACAGGGGACCTATGGCTACACCTTC. The chain employs TRBV7-9 and TRBJ1-2; 7 bases agree with TRBD1. CDR1 is SEHNR, CDR2 FQNEAQ, per germline (reference sequence). V gave up 1 base and J gave up 4 bases; unmatched junction bases: 6. The CDR3 sequence is 15 residues long.